Presented here are 12 T cell receptor beta chains from one specimen sequenced in a study of circulating CD8 cells and anti-PD-1 response in melanoma. Each library started from approximately 15 ng of total RNA using the QIAseq Immune Repertoire TCR panel. MiXCR, run by TCRdb on the reads, gives a single entry per CDR3 protein. The sample lists more than 450 distinct CDR3 sequences, 7.2% occurring once. Live CD3+CD8+TCRalphabeta+ cells were sorted into four subsets by PD-1 and/or TIGIT. The sequences come from CD8+ T cells from PBMCs, collected at baseline or after one month of anti-PD-1 therapy (not recorded which). The receptors originated from a human donor with melanoma.

This clonotype is classed as medium-sized (0.01 to 0.1%). This rearrangement joins TRBV9 to TRBJ2-3; D uncertain. V dropped 0 bases and J dropped 0 bases, with 11 bases sitting between them. CDR1 and CDR2 from the germline V gene are SGDLS and YYNGEE. The CDR3 has 16 residues. CDR3 nucleotide sequence: TGTGCCAGCAGCGTAGCTCGTAGTACTAGCACAGATACGCAGTATTTT. Protein sequence: CASSVARSTSTDTQYF.

By share of the sample, this clonotype is medium-sized (0.01 to 0.1%). This rearrangement joins TRBV20-1 to TRBJ2-1; no clear D. Per the germline V gene, CDR1 is DFQATT and CDR2 is SNEGSKA (reference sequence). This CDR3 region has 8 residues. The DNA for the CDR3 is TGCAGCTCCAATGAGCAGTTCTTC. It yields the protein CSSNEQFF.

By share of the sample, this clonotype is medium-sized. The CDR3 loop is CASSFSDPGELFF. The CDR3 DNA reads as TGTGCCAGCAGCTTTAGTGATCCCGGGGAGCTGTTTTTT. The rearrangement uses TRBV5-4 and TRBJ2-2, with unresolved D. The germline V gene has CDR1 SGHNT and CDR2 YYREEE (reference sequence). The CDR3 is 13 amino acids. V shed 2 bases and J shed 6 bases, with 8 bases lying between them.

By frequency in the sample, this clonotype is large. This chain joins TRBV5-1 and TRBJ1-5; D not resolved. Trimming took off 0 bases at V and 5 bases at J, with 6 bases between the two ends. Germline CDR1 SGHRS, CDR2 YFSETQ. The CDR3 is made up of 13 amino acids. The CDR3 nucleotides are TGCGCCAGCAGCTTGGCCGGGGATCAGCCCCAGCATTTT. Translation: CASSLAGDQPQHF.

By sample fraction, this clonotype is medium-sized. The chain recombines TRBV28 with TRBJ1-5; D remains ambiguous. Germline CDR1 reads MDHEN; CDR2 reads SYDVKM. This CDR3 is built from 16 residues. V was cut by 2 bases and J by 8 bases, with 19 bases left in between. The CDR3 DNA is TGTGCCAGCAGTTTAAGGGCCATCTACCGGCTCGAGCCCCAGCATTTT. Translating it yields CASSLRAIYRLEPQHF.

By share, this clonotype ranks as large (0.1 to 1%). This chain connects TRBV7-2 to TRBJ2-7, with 9 bases matching TRBD2. This CDR3 contains 16 residues. V was clipped by 5 bases and J by 5 bases; unmatched bases: 13. CDR1 is SGHTA and CDR2 is FQGNSA in the germline V gene. The CDR3 DNA reads as TGTGCCAGCAGCCCCCGGGGTAGCGGGAGCACCGACGAGCAGTACTTC. This translates into CASSPRGSGSTDEQYF.

This clonotype is termed medium-sized. The J gene is TRBJ1-1, the V gene TRBV28; no clear D. The length of the CDR3 is 14 residues. CDR1 is MDHEN, CDR2 SYDVKM, per germline. Trimming took off 5 bases at V and 1 base at J, with 11 bases between the two ends. The CDR3 spells CASSAGFGNTEAFF. CDR3 DNA sequence: TGTGCCAGCAGTGCGGGCTTCGGGAACACTGAAGCTTTCTTT.

By share, this clonotype ranks as medium-sized (0.01 to 0.1%). The chain employs TRBV9 and TRBJ2-1; 13 bases are shared with TRBD2. CDR1 is SGDLS and CDR2 is YYNGEE in the germline V gene. The CDR3 length is 17 residues. Trimming took 1 base from V and 9 from J; bases not matched to a gene: 10. This CDR3 reads CASSVTRGTSGVIEQFF. Written as DNA, the CDR3 is TGTGCCAGCAGCGTAACTCGCGGGACTAGCGGGGTTATTGAGCAGTTCTTC. Together with reference TRBV9 and TRBJ2-1, the CDR3 gives the full variable domain: DSGVTQTPKHLITATGQRVTLRCSPRSGDLSVYWYQQSLDQGLQFLIQYYNGEERAKGNILERFSAQQFPDLHSELNLSSLELGDSALYFCASSVTRGTSGVIEQFFGPGTRLTVL.

By share, this clonotype counts as medium-sized. V and J are TRBV4-1 and TRBJ2-2; no clear D gene. Germline V gene data show CDR1 as MGHRA and CDR2 as YSYEKL. The CDR3 length is 14 residues. V dropped 1 base and J dropped 4 bases, with 7 bases sitting between them. DNA for the CDR3: TGCGCCAGCAGCCAAGCCCTCGGCACCGGGGAGCTGTTTTTT. This codes for CASSQALGTGELFF.

J is TRBJ1-1 and V is TRBV2; TRBD1 matches at 9 bases. The CDR3 is 15 residues long. Germline V CDR1 and CDR2: SNHLY, FYNNEI. V lost 3 bases and J lost 4; bases outside the gene matches: 6. The CDR3 bases are TGTGCCAGCAGTGAGGGGACAGGGAGGTTCACTGAAGCTTTCTTT. As protein: CASSEGTGRFTEAFF.

This clonotype qualifies as large. This chain links TRBV10-3 with TRBJ2-7; D possibly corresponds to TRBD2 (5 bases). In germline, CDR1 is ENHRY, CDR2 SYGVKD. V lost 6 bases to trimming and J lost 3 bases, with 15 bases between them. This CDR3 region has 14 residues. In DNA, the CDR3 is TGTGCCATCAGACCAGAGGAGGCCATCTACGAGCAGTACTTC. Residues: CAIRPEEAIYEQYF.

This clonotype ranks as large. This chain links TRBV27 with TRBJ1-5; maybe TRBD1 (5 bases). The CDR3 has 14 amino acids. Trimming took 8 bases from V and 3 from J, leaving 14 bases between them. Looked up from germline, CDR1 is MNHEY and CDR2 is SMNVEV (reference sequence). The CDR3 spells CASSEQVTNQPQHF. CDR3 bases: TGTGCCAGCTCCGAACAGGTTACCAATCAGCCCCAGCATTTT.